These 4 T cell receptor beta chains were all obtained from the same sample, sequenced in a study of blood T cell repertoires in COVID-19. Clones were sequenced by immunoSEQ multiplex PCR, and TCRdb holds only the in-frame ones, with some missing. The sample carries more than 150,000 clones, roughly 76% recorded once. Material: peripheral blood. The receptor set was obtained from a woman of 80 years or more with COVID-19, enrolled during active disease.

V gene TRBV5-1 combines with J gene TRBJ1-6, with TRBD1 identical over 8 bases. Per germline, CDR1 SGHRS and CDR2 YFSETQ. The CDR3 spans 17 residues. The V and J ends lost 3 bases and 5 bases, in that order; junction bases with no gene match: 10. In nucleotides, the CDR3 is TGCGCCAGCAGCTGGTCCGGGACAGGCTTTAATAATTCACCCCTCCACTTT. This codes for CASSWSGTGFNNSPLHF.

The rearrangement uses TRBV7-9 and TRBJ1-3, with D possibly matching TRBD1 (6 bases). Germline V gene data show CDR1 as SEHNR and CDR2 as FQNEAQ (reference sequence). The CDR3 consists of 19 residues. The germline V and J ends were trimmed by 2 bases and 3 bases, with 23 bases remaining between them. CDR3 loop: CASSLNAGGSRIIGNTIYF. The CDR3 nucleotides are TGTGCCAGCAGCTTAAATGCGGGGGGCTCCCGTATCATTGGAAACACCATATATTTT.

The rearrangement joins TRBV6-5 to TRBJ1-2; possible D gene TRBD1, 5 bases. Germline V gives CDR1 MNHEY, CDR2 SVGAGI. CDR3 length equals 12 residues. V gave up 6 bases and J gave up 1 base, with 6 bases separating them. CDR3 DNA sequence: TGTGCCAGCAGGACAGTTAACTATGGCTACACCTTC. This encodes CASRTVNYGYTF.

CDR3 sequence: CASSIDRVPGTSAFYEQYF. The DNA of the CDR3 is TGTGCCAGTAGTATAGATCGAGTCCCCGGGACTAGCGCCTTCTACGAGCAGTACTTC. The V gene is TRBV19, the J gene TRBJ2-7; 10 bases agree with TRBD2. V shed 0 bases, J shed 3 bases, and the junction held 14 bases outside the gene matches. The V gene's germline CDR1 is LNHDA and CDR2 SQIVND (reference sequence). The length of the CDR3 is 19 residues.